Listed below are T cell receptor beta chains from one sample, sequenced in a study of blood T cell repertoires in COVID-19. Only in-frame clones appear in the TCRdb table, and some are missing; sequencing was by immunoSEQ multiplex PCR. The table records 360,000 or so clones, roughly four fifths of them present only once. Sequencing was carried out using PBMCs or T cells enriched from blood (not recorded which). The receptors shown here come from a woman between 45 and 65 years old who had recovered from COVID-19. Each CDR3 is given with its conserved first and last residue. The D gene is left open where the match is weak. Clone size is not always given. Where it is, it says once, few, many or a class for expanded clones.

d_call cdr3_length clone_size j_call v_call cdr3_aa cdr3_nt
NA 13 few TRBJ1-6 TRBV7-9 CASSLEGNSPLHF TGTGCCAGCAGCTTAGAGGGGAATTCACCCCTCCACTTT
NA 14 NA TRBJ1-1 TRBV7-2 CASSLSRDITEAFF TGTGCCAGCAGCTTAAGCCGAGATATCACTGAAGCTTTCTTT
NA 12 NA TRBJ1-2 TRBV2 CASVSEEVGYTF TGTGCCAGCGTATCGGAGGAGGTTGGCTACACCTTC
NA 11 NA TRBJ1-1 TRBV6-5 CATGGDTEAFF TGTGCCACTGGGGGGGACACTGAAGCTTTCTTT
TRBD2 18 NA TRBJ2-2 TRBV5-4 CASSFPGLAGGHTGELFF TGTGCCAGCAGTTTTCCGGGACTAGCGGGAGGGCACACCGGGGAGCTGTTTTTT
NA 13 NA TRBJ1-1 TRBV4-2 CASSQGEDTEAFF TGTGCCAGCAGCCAAGGGGAGGACACTGAAGCTTTCTTT
NA 11 NA TRBJ1-4 TRBV19 CASRWEGKLFF TGTGCCAGTAGGTGGGAGGGAAAACTGTTTTTT
TRBD1 12 NA TRBJ2-5 TRBV5-1 CASRHLIGQAYF TGCGCCAGCAGGCACCTCATCGGACAGGCCTACTTC
TRBD1 13 NA TRBJ2-5 TRBV7-9 CASSDREWETQYF TGTGCCAGCAGCGACAGGGAATGGGAGACCCAGTACTTC
NA 15 once TRBJ2-5 TRBV5-1 CASSLVGLTQETQYF TGCGCCAGCAGCCTTGTAGGACTGACCCAAGAGACCCAGTACTTC
NA 12 NA TRBJ1-6 TRBV30 CASHRVGSPLHF TGTGCCTCGCACAGGGTGGGCTCACCCCTCCACTTT
TRBD2 22 NA TRBJ2-5 TRBV10-3 CAISEREGLAGPQPPGEETQYF TGTGCCATCAGTGAGCGGGAGGGACTAGCGGGACCACAACCCCCTGGAGAAGAGACCCAGTACTTC
TRBD2 15 NA TRBJ2-1 TRBV7-2 CASSIIAGGWVEQFF TGTGCCAGCAGCATAATAGCGGGAGGGTGGGTTGAGCAGTTCTTC
NA 13 NA TRBJ1-1 TRBV19 CASSKGFGTEAFF TGTGCCAGTAGTAAGGGGTTCGGCACTGAAGCTTTCTTT
TRBD1 14 NA TRBJ1-2 TRBV7-2 CASRPGGPNYGYTF TGTGCCAGCAGGCCAGGGGGCCCCAACTATGGCTACACCTTC
TRBD1 16 NA TRBJ1-2 TRBV6-2/TRBV6-3 CASSPFATGDNYGYTF TGTGCCAGCAGCCCTTTCGCGACAGGGGACAACTATGGCTACACCTTC
NA 15 NA TRBJ1-2 TRBV27 CASSPTLGRGYGYTF TGTGCCAGCAGTCCAACTCTAGGGAGGGGCTATGGCTACACCTTC
TRBD1 15 NA TRBJ1-1 TRBV6-5 CASSTTPRDRAEAFF TGTGCCAGCAGTACTACCCCCCGGGACAGGGCTGAAGCTTTCTTT
NA 15 NA TRBJ1-5 TRBV29-1 CSVEEAGGFGQPQHF TGCAGCGTTGAAGAGGCCGGGGGATTTGGTCAGCCCCAGCATTTT
NA 11 NA TRBJ1-2 TRBV20-1 CSAPTVPGYTF TGCAGTGCGCCGACAGTACCCGGCTACACCTTC
NA 17 NA TRBJ2-3 TRBV5-4 CASSLVAAGPSTDTQYF TGTGCCAGCAGCTTGGTTGCGGCGGGGCCTAGCACAGATACGCAGTATTTT
TRBD2 15 NA TRBJ2-3 TRBV4-2 CASRLAEASTDTQYF TGTGCCAGCCGACTAGCGGAGGCCAGCACAGATACGCAGTATTTT
TRBD1 14 NA TRBJ1-2 TRBV6-5 CASSPGPGGSGYTF TGTGCCAGCAGCCCAGGCCCAGGGGGCTCCGGCTACACCTTC
NA 15 NA TRBJ1-4 TRBV5-1 CASSLAGSTNEKLFF TGCGCCAGCAGCTTGGCAGGCAGCACTAATGAAAAACTGTTTTTT
NA 15 NA TRBJ2-7 TRBV6-2/TRBV6-3 CASSYAAGEPYEQYF TGTGCCAGCAGTTACGCAGCAGGGGAGCCCTACGAGCAGTACTTC
NA 11 few TRBJ2-7 TRBV23-1 CASSPSYEQYF TGCGCCAGCAGCCCCAGCTACGAGCAGTACTTC